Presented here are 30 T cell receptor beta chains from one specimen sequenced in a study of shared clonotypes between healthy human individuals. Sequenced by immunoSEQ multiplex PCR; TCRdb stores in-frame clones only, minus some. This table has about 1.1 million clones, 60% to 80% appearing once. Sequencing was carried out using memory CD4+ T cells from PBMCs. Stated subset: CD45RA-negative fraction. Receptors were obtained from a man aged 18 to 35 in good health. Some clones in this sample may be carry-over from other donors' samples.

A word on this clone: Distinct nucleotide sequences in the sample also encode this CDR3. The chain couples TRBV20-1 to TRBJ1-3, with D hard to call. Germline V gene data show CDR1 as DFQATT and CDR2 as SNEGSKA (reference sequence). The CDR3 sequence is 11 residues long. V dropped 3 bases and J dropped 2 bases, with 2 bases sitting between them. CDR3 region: CSASPGNTIYF. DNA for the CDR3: TGCAGTGCTAGTCCTGGAAACACCATATATTTT.

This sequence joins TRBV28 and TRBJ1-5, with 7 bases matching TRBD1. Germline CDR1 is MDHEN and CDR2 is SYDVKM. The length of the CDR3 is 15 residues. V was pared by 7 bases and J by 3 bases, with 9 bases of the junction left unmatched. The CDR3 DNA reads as TGTGCCAGCAAAACCTTAGACAGGGACAATCAGCCCCAGCATTTT. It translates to CASKTLDRDNQPQHF.

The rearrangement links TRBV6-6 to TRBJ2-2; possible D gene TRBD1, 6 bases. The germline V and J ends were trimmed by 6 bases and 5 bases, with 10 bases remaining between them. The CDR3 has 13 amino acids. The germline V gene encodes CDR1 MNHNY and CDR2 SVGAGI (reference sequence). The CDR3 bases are TGTGCCAGCAGGACAGGTCATACCGGGGAGCTGTTTTTT. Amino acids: CASRTGHTGELFF.

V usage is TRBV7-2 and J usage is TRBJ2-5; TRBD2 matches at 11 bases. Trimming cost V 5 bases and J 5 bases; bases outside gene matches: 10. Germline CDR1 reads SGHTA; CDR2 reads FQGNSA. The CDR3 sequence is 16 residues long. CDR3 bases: TGTGCCAGCAGCACCATCCTAGCGGGAGGCGGCGAGACCCAGTACTTC. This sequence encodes CASSTILAGGGETQYF.

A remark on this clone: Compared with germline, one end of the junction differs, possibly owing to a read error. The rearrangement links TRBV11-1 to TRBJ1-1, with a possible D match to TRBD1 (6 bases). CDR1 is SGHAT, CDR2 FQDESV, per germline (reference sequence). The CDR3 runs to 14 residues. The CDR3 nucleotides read TGTGCCAGCAGCGCAGACAGGACGAACATTGAAGCTTTCTTT. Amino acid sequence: CASSADRTNIEAFF.

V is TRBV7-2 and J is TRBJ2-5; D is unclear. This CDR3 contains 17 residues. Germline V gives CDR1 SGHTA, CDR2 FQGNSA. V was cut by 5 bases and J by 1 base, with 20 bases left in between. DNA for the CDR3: TGTGCCAGCAGCCCATCTTCCGGTGTCGGGCCCCAAGAGACCCAGTACTTC. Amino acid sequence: CASSPSSGVGPQETQYF.

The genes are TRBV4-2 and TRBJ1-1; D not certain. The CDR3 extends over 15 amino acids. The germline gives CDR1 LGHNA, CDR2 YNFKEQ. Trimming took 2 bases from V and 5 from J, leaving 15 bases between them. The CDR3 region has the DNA TGTGCCAGCAGCCAACCCCTCGGGGTGGGGACTGAAGCTTTCTTT. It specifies CASSQPLGVGTEAFF.

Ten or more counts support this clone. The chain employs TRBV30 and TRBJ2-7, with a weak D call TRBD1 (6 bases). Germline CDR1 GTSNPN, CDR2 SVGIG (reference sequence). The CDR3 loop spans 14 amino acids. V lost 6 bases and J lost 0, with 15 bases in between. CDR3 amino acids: CACSKGHNSYEQYF. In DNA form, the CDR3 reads TGTGCCTGTTCGAAGGGACACAACTCCTACGAGCAGTACTTC.

The CDR3 sequence: CASRQAGGRGYTF. CDR3 DNA sequence: TGTGCCAGCAGGCAGGCCGGTGGCCGTGGCTACACCTTC. The J gene is TRBJ1-2, the V gene TRBV11-2; unclear D gene. CDR1 and CDR2 from the germline V gene are SGHAT and FQNNGV. This CDR3 has 13 amino acids. Trimming took 6 bases from V and 7 from J, leaving 15 bases between them.

The CDR3 DNA is TGTGCCAGCAGCTTAGAGGCCGAGCAGTACTTC. Translation gives CASSLEAEQYF. This rearrangement joins TRBV7-9 to TRBJ2-7; D not certain. The CDR3 totals 11 residues. Trimming removed 1 base at V and 6 bases at J, with 4 bases between. Germline CDR1 reads SEHNR; CDR2 reads FQNEAQ (reference sequence).

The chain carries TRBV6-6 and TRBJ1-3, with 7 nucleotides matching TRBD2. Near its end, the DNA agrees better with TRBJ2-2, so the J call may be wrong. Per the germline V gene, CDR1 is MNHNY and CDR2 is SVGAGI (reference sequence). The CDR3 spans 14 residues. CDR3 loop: CASSPLREVGELFF. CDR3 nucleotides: TGTGCCAGCAGTCCCTTACGGGAGGTCGGGGAGCTGTTTTTT.

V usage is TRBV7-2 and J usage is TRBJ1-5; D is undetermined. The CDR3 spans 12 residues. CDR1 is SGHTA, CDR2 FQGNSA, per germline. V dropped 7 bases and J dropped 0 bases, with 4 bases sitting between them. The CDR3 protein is CASKYSNQPQHF. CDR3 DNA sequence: TGTGCCAGCAAGTATAGCAATCAGCCCCAGCATTTT.

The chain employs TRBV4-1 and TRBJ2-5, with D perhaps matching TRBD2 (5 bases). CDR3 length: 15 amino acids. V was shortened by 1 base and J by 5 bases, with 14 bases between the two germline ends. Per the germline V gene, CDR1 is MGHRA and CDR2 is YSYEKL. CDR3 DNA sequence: TGCGCCAGCAGCCAAGGAAGCGGACTTAAGGAGACCCAGTACTTC. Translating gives CASSQGSGLKETQYF.

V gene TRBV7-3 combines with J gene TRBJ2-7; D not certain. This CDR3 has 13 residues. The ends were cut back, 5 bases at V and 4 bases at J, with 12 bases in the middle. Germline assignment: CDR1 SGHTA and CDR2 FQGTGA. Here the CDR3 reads CASSPKTKYEQYF. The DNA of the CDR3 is TGTGCCAGCAGCCCAAAGACAAAATACGAGCAGTACTTC.

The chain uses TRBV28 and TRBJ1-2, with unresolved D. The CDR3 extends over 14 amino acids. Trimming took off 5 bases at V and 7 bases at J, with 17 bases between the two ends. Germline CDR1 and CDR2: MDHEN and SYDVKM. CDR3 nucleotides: TGTGCCAGCAGTCTCACGGACGGGGTAGGTGGCTACACCTTC. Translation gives CASSLTDGVGGYTF.

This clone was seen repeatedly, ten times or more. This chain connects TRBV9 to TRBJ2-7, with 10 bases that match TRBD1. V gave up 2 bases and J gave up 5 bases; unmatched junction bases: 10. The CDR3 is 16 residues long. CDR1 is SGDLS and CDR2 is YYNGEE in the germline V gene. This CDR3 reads CASSVRSGTGANEQYF. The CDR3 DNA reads TGTGCCAGCAGCGTTCGCTCCGGGACAGGGGCGAACGAGCAGTACTTC.

CDR3 DNA sequence: TGTGCCAGCAGTGAAACTAGCGGGAACACAGATACGCAGTATTTT. Residues: CASSETSGNTDTQYF. V gene TRBV25-1 combines with J gene TRBJ2-3; TRBD2 aligns across 10 bases. CDR3 size: 15 residues. V was clipped by 2 bases and J by 2 bases; unmatched bases: 1. From germline, CDR1 is MGHDK and CDR2 SYGVNS.

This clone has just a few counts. The CDR3 loop is CASSPTGEPNTEAFF. CDR3 nucleotide sequence: TGTGCCAGCAGCCCAACAGGGGAGCCGAACACTGAAGCTTTCTTT. The chain couples TRBV7-9 to TRBJ1-1; 7 bases are a match to TRBD1. Per the germline V gene, CDR1 is SEHNR and CDR2 is FQNEAQ (reference sequence). J lost 1 base, V lost 5 bases, and 7 bases had no gene match. There are 15 residues in the CDR3.

The CDR3 protein is CASSSGLEETQYF. The DNA for the CDR3 is TGCGCCAGCAGCTCCGGACTGGAAGAGACCCAGTACTTC. The V gene is TRBV5-1, the J gene TRBJ2-5; maybe TRBD2 (5 bases). The CDR3 consists of 13 residues. V gave up 3 bases and J gave up 3 bases, with 9 bases separating them. The germline V gene encodes CDR1 SGHRS and CDR2 YFSETQ. The variable domain in full, completed from reference TRBV5-1 and TRBJ2-5, reads KAGVTQTPRYLIKTRGQQVTLSCSPISGHRSVSWYQQTPGQGLQFLFEYFSETQRNKGNFPGRFSGRQFSNSRSEMNVSTLELGDSALYLCASSSGLEETQYFGPGTRLLVL.

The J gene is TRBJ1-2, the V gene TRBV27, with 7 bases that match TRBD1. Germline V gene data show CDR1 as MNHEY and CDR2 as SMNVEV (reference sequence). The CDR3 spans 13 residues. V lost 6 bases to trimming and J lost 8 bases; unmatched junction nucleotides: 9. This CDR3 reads CASSNRGARGYTF. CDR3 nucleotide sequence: TGTGCCAGCAGCAACAGGGGCGCTCGGGGCTACACCTTC.

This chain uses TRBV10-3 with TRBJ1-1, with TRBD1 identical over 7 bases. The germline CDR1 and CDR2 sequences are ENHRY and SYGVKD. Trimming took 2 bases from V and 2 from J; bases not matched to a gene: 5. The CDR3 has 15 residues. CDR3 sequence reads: CAISEGQAYNTEAFF. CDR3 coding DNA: TGTGCCATCAGTGAGGGACAGGCGTACAACACTGAAGCTTTCTTT.

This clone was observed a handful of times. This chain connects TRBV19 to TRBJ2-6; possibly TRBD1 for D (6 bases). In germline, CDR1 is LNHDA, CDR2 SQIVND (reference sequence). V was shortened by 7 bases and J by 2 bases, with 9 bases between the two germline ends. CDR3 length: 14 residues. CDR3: CASIHRAGANVLTF. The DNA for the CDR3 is TGTGCCAGTATTCACAGGGCTGGGGCCAACGTCCTGACTTTC.

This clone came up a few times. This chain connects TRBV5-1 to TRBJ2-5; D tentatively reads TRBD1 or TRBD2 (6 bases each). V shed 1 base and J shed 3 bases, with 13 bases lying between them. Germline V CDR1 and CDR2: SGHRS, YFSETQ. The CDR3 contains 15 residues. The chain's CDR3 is CASSLSGAAEETQYF. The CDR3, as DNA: TGCGCCAGCAGCTTGTCGGGGGCAGCTGAAGAGACCCAGTACTTC.

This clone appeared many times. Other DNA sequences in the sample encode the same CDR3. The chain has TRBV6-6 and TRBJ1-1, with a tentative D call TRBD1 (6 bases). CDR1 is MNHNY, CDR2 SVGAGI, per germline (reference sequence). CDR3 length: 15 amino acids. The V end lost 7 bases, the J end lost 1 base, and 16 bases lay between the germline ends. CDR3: CASTPTRGANTEAFF. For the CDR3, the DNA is TGTGCCAGCACTCCCACGAGGGGGGCGAACACTGAAGCTTTCTTT.

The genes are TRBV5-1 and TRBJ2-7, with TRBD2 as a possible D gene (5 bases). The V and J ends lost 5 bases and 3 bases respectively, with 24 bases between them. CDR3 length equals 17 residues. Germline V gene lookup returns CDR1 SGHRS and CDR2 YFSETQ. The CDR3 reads CASSSQVGEGIRYEQYF. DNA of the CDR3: TGCGCCAGCAGTTCCCAGGTGGGAGAGGGTATTCGCTACGAGCAGTACTTC.

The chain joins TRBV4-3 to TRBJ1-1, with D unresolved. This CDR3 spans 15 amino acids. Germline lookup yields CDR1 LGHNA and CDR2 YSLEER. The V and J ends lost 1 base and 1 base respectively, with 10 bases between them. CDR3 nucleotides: TGCGCCAGCAGCCAAGGCAGTCAGGAGAACACTGAAGCTTTCTTT. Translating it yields CASSQGSQENTEAFF.

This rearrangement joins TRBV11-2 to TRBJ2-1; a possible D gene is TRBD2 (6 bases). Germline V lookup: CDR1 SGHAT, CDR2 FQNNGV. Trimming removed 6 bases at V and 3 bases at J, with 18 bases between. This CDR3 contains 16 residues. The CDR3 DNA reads TGTGCCAGCAGACCGGTTAGAGGGAGGCACTACAATGAGCAGTTCTTC. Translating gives CASRPVRGRHYNEQFF.

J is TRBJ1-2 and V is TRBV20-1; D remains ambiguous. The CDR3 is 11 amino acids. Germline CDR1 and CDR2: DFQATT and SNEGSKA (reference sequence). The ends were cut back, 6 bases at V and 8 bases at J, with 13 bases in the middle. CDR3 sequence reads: CSAPRSQGYTF. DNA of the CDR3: TGCAGTGCCCCACGTTCTCAGGGCTACACCTTC.

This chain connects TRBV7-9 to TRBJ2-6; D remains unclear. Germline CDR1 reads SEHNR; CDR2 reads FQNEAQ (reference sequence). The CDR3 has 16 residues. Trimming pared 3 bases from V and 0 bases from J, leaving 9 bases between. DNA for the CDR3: TGTGCCAGCAGCTTCAAGGCCACCTCTGGGGCCAACGTCCTGACTTTC. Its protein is CASSFKATSGANVLTF.

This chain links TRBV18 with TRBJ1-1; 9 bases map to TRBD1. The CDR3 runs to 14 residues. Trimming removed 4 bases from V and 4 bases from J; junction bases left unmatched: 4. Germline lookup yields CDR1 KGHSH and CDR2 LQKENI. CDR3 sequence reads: CASSLDRGVTEAFF. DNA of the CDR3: TGTGCCAGCTCACTGGACAGGGGAGTCACTGAAGCTTTCTTT.